Shown below are 24 T cell receptor beta chains from a single sample sequenced in a study of shared clonotypes between healthy human individuals. The protocol was immunoSEQ multiplex PCR, while the TCRdb copy is restricted to in-frame clones and leaves out a portion. Of approximately 2,000,000 clones listed, about nine tenths were seen once; the top ten hold approximately 0.39%. Sequences were obtained from naive CD4+ T cells from PBMCs. Subset of the sample: CD45RA+ positively selected. These receptors were collected from a man aged 18-30 years in good health. Some clones in this sample may be carry-over from other donors' samples.

CDR3 coding DNA: TGCGCCAGCAGCTTAACAGGGCCTGCTCAGCCCCAGCATTTT. This gives the protein CASSLTGPAQPQHF. This chain connects TRBV5-1 to TRBJ1-5; tentatively, D is TRBD1 (6 bases). Germline CDR1 is SGHRS and CDR2 is YFSETQ. The CDR3 sequence is 14 residues long. V was trimmed by 2 bases and J by 6 bases, leaving 12 bases between them. Drawing the rest from reference TRBV5-1 and TRBJ1-5, the complete variable domain is KAGVTQTPRYLIKTRGQQVTLSCSPISGHRSVSWYQQTPGQGLQFLFEYFSETQRNKGNFPGRFSGRQFSNSRSEMNVSTLELGDSALYLCASSLTGPAQPQHFGDGTRLSIL.

This chain links TRBV4-3 with TRBJ1-4; D is ambiguous. The germline gives CDR1 LGHNA, CDR2 YSLEER. V lost 2 bases and J lost 7, with 14 bases in between. The CDR3 consists of 15 residues. The chain's CDR3 is CASSQNRLPVEKLFF. The CDR3 nucleotides read TGCGCCAGCAGCCAAAATCGCCTGCCAGTTGAAAAACTGTTTTTT.

For the CDR3, the DNA is TGTGCCAGCAGTTTATATGCTAGCGGGAGTAAGAATGAGCAGTTCTTC. Its translation: CASSLYASGSKNEQFF. The genes are TRBV28 and TRBJ2-1; 10 bases agree with TRBD2. Germline-derived CDR1 and CDR2 are MDHEN and SYDVKM. V shed 1 base, J shed 7 bases, and the junction held 7 bases outside the gene matches. The CDR3 runs to 16 residues.

The chain links TRBV27 to TRBJ2-2, with a tentative D call TRBD2 (5 bases). CDR1 and CDR2 from the germline V gene are MNHEY and SMNVEV (reference sequence). Trimming stripped 6 bases from V and 0 bases from J, with 11 bases between. The CDR3 is made up of 15 amino acids. The CDR3 spells CASSPRAANTGELFF. CDR3 nucleotide sequence: TGTGCCAGCAGCCCGCGAGCGGCGAACACCGGGGAGCTGTTTTTT.

The chain links TRBV5-6 to TRBJ2-5, with D possibly TRBD2 on 6 matching bases. Germline CDR1 SGHDT, CDR2 YYEEEE. Trimming stripped 4 bases from V and 5 bases from J, with 15 bases between. The CDR3 loop spans 14 amino acids. The CDR3 DNA reads as TGTGCCAGCAGCGCCGGGACTGGCGGGGAGACCCAGTACTTC. Protein product: CASSAGTGGETQYF.

V gene TRBV2 combines with J gene TRBJ1-5; 7 bases are shared with TRBD1. Per the germline V gene, CDR1 is SNHLY and CDR2 is FYNNEI. The CDR3 runs to 15 residues. V dropped 4 bases and J dropped 6; count of bases not matched to a gene: 9. As DNA, the CDR3 is TGTGCCAGCAGTGTCGACAGGGTATCGGGTCAGCCCCAGCATTTT. It is translated as CASSVDRVSGQPQHF.

The genes are TRBV11-2 and TRBJ1-3; D call uncertain. The CDR3 covers 14 residues. Germline assignment: CDR1 SGHAT and CDR2 FQNNGV. Deletions cut 5 bases from V and 4 bases from J, with 12 bases between. DNA for the CDR3: TGTGCCAGCAGCCCGGTGGGCGAAGGAAACACCATATATTTT. It translates to CASSPVGEGNTIYF.

A note on this clone: The sample contains more than one DNA sequence encoding this CDR3. This chain joins TRBV28 and TRBJ2-3, with D maybe TRBD2 (6 bases). V lost 2 bases to trimming and J lost 5 bases, with 11 bases between them. Germline V lookup: CDR1 MDHEN, CDR2 SYDVKM. The CDR3 is 14 residues long. Here the CDR3 DNA reads TGTGCCAGCAGTTTAGGCGGGAAAAAAGATACGCAGTATTTT. This sequence encodes CASSLGGKKDTQYF.

J is TRBJ2-7 and V is TRBV15; possible D gene TRBD2, 5 bases. CDR1 is LNHNV, CDR2 YYDKDF, per germline (reference sequence). The V end was cut by 1 base, the J end by 3 bases, with 7 bases between. The CDR3 loop spans 13 amino acids. This CDR3 reads CATSRVEGYEQYF. In DNA form, the CDR3 reads TGTGCCACCAGCAGAGTTGAGGGCTACGAGCAGTACTTC. The full variable domain, completed using reference TRBV15 and TRBJ2-7, is DAMVIQNPRYQVTQFGKPVTLSCSQTLNHNVMYWYQQKSSQAPKLLFHYYDKDFNNEADTPDNFQSRRPNTSFCFLDIRSPGLGDTAMYLCATSRVEGYEQYFGPGTRLTVT.

This clone was observed a few times. The gene calls are TRBV30 and TRBJ1-1, with D hard to call. CDR1 and CDR2 from the germline V gene are GTSNPN and SVGIG (reference sequence). This CDR3 spans 12 amino acids. Trimming took off 3 bases at V and 6 bases at J, with 11 bases between the two ends. The CDR3: CAWRREGPEAFF. DNA for the CDR3: TGTGCCTGGAGGAGAGAAGGTCCTGAAGCTTTCTTT.

The rearrangement links TRBV7-3 to TRBJ2-1, with 7 bases identical to TRBD1. J gave up 0 bases and V 2 bases, and 10 bases lay outside the gene matches. The germline V gene has CDR1 SGHTA and CDR2 FQGTGA. The CDR3 consists of 18 residues. The CDR3 here is CASSLAPDRPSSYNEQFF. CDR3 nucleotide sequence: TGTGCCAGCAGCTTAGCCCCGGACAGGCCGAGCTCCTACAATGAGCAGTTCTTC.

The count of this clone is one. The gene calls are TRBV4-2 and TRBJ1-2, with 8 positions matching TRBD1. J gave up 2 bases and V 1 base, and 9 bases lay outside the gene matches. Germline CDR1 is LGHNA and CDR2 is YNFKEQ. The CDR3 spans 17 residues. CDR3 protein: CASSQVQGALKNYGYTF. As DNA, the CDR3 is TGTGCCAGCAGCCAAGTCCAGGGGGCTCTTAAGAACTATGGCTACACCTTC.

The rearrangement links TRBV27 to TRBJ2-6, with D unclear. V was shortened by 4 bases and J by 0 bases, with 10 bases between the two germline ends. Germline V CDR1 and CDR2: MNHEY, SMNVEV (reference sequence). The CDR3 is 16 residues long. The CDR3 sequence is CASSSWAASGANVLTF. CDR3 coding DNA: TGTGCCAGCAGTTCGTGGGCTGCCTCTGGGGCCAACGTCCTGACTTTC.

The chain has TRBV6-1 and TRBJ2-2; no definite D call. The CDR3 runs 15 residues. The V gene lost 5 bases and the J gene lost 6 bases, with 16 bases spanning the gap. The V gene's germline CDR1 is MNHNS and CDR2 SASEGT. The CDR3 reads CASSSKDRGSGELFF. CDR3 bases: TGTGCCAGCAGTTCAAAGGACCGAGGATCCGGGGAGCTGTTTTTT.

The chain joins TRBV30 to TRBJ2-5; no reliable D call. The better agreement between TRBJ2-7 and the DNA end casts doubt on the J call. CDR3 size: 11 residues. CDR1 is GTSNPN and CDR2 is SVGIG in the germline V gene (reference sequence). The CDR3 region is CAWSVKYEQYF. CDR3 DNA: TGTGCCTGGAGTGTGAAATACGAGCAGTACTTC.

This chain uses TRBV11-3 with TRBJ2-1; D might be TRBD2 (5 bases). Trimming left V 1 base short and J 4 bases short, with 23 bases between. CDR3 size: 19 residues. CDR1 and CDR2 from the germline V gene are SGHNT and YENEEA. The CDR3 region is CASSLAGGGGSRPYNEQFF. CDR3 nucleotides: TGTGCCAGCAGCTTAGCAGGAGGTGGAGGTTCCCGCCCTTACAATGAGCAGTTCTTC.

This chain connects TRBV2 to TRBJ2-3; D perhaps matches TRBD2 (5 bases). The V end was cut by 4 bases, the J end by 6 bases, with 14 bases between. Germline V gene sequence: CDR1 SNHLY, CDR2 FYNNEI. CDR3 length: 14 residues. DNA for the CDR3: TGTGCCAGCAGTGTCGGCCCCCGAGGGGATACGCAGTATTTT. Its protein is CASSVGPRGDTQYF.

For this clone: Within the sample, other DNA sequences also encode this same CDR3. The chain carries TRBV6-6 and TRBJ2-5; a weak D match, TRBD2 (5 bases). CDR3 size: 13 residues. Germline CDR1 reads MNHNY; CDR2 reads SVGAGI (reference sequence). Trimming removed 2 bases at V and 5 bases at J, with 9 bases between. The CDR3 DNA reads as TGTGCCAGCAGTTACCCGGGATCCGAGACCCAGTACTTC. It translates to CASSYPGSETQYF.

Note on this clone: Other DNA sequences of this sample code for an identical CDR3. J is TRBJ2-1 and V is TRBV7-9, with 7 bases fitting TRBD2. CDR1 and CDR2 from the germline V gene are SEHNR and FQNEAQ (reference sequence). The CDR3 length is 13 residues. J gave up 7 bases and V 0 bases, and 0 bases lay outside the gene matches. DNA of the CDR3: TGTGCCAGCAGCTTAGCCGGGGGGAATGAGCAGTTCTTC. It specifies CASSLAGGNEQFF.

This clone was seen once. The chain recombines TRBV7-3 with TRBJ1-4; 8 bases are shared with TRBD1. The CDR3 has 15 amino acids. Germline CDR1 reads SGHTA; CDR2 reads FQGTGA. Losses at the gene ends were 5 bases for V and 5 bases for J; bases not matched to a gene: 7. The CDR3 DNA sequence: TGTGCCAGCAGCCGTACAGGGGGAGAGAATGAAAAACTGTTTTTT. As protein: CASSRTGGENEKLFF.

The V gene is TRBV7-3, the J gene TRBJ1-1; tentative D call: TRBD1 (5 bases). Germline V lookup: CDR1 SGHTA, CDR2 FQGTGA. The V end was cut by 3 bases, the J end by 4 bases, with 9 bases between. CDR3 length: 13 amino acids. CDR3 sequence: CASSFDGGTEAFF. In DNA form, the CDR3 reads TGTGCCAGCAGCTTCGACGGGGGCACTGAAGCTTTCTTT.

The chain is built from TRBV19 and TRBJ2-4; no definite D call. The CDR3 contains 14 residues. The germline V and J ends were trimmed by 4 bases and 0 bases, with 7 bases remaining between them. CDR1 and CDR2 (germline): LNHDA, SQIVND (reference sequence). This chain's CDR3 is CASSTTEAKNIQYF. The DNA of the CDR3 is TGTGCCAGTAGTACCACAGAAGCCAAAAACATTCAGTACTTC.

The chain is built from TRBV5-1 and TRBJ2-7; 11 bases align to TRBD2. V gave up 3 bases and J gave up 3 bases; unmatched junction bases: 5. The length of the CDR3 is 15 residues. Germline CDR1 SGHRS, CDR2 YFSETQ. Here the CDR3 reads CASSSGLAGLYEQYF. DNA for the CDR3: TGCGCCAGCAGCTCCGGACTAGCGGGTCTCTACGAGCAGTACTTC. The whole variable domain, filled in from reference TRBV5-1 and TRBJ2-7, reads KAGVTQTPRYLIKTRGQQVTLSCSPISGHRSVSWYQQTPGQGLQFLFEYFSETQRNKGNFPGRFSGRQFSNSRSEMNVSTLELGDSALYLCASSSGLAGLYEQYFGPGTRLTVT.

The genes are TRBV19 and TRBJ1-5, with 7 bases lining up with TRBD1. CDR3 length: 17 amino acids. From germline, CDR1 is LNHDA and CDR2 SQIVND (reference sequence). J lost 1 base, V lost 1 base, and 7 bases had no gene match. CDR3 loop: CASSIGNRGTSNQPQHF. For the CDR3, the DNA is TGTGCCAGTAGTATAGGTAACAGGGGAACGAGCAATCAGCCCCAGCATTTT.